These T cell receptor beta chains were read from a single sample in a study of shared clonotypes between healthy human individuals. Generated by immunoSEQ multiplex PCR, the TCRdb table keeps only in-frame clones and is missing some. The sample lists under 1 million clones; around 96% were seen once. Material: naive CD8+ T cells sorted from blood. These receptors were taken from a man aged 30 to 45 in good health. Both conserved end residues are trimmed from each CDR3.

V | CDR3
TRBV15 | ATSNPAPTGELF
TRBV11-3 | ASSSSTGIYNEQF
TRBV6-1 | ASSVSSSGNTIY
TRBV11-2 | ASSFFTGVAYEQY
TRBV10-1 | ASSEGRPGIHNEQF
TRBV27 | ASRKWAIARAEKLF
TRBV4-3 | ASSMGLAGGETQY
TRBV10-1 | ASSEWIGQPQH
TRBV10-3 | AISEGSGTSGRAIYNEQF
TRBV27 | ASSLGFSGSGETQY
TRBV6-6 | ASREGAEAF
TRBV6-6 | ASGHGGSETQY
TRBV19 | ASSIDLSGLAGVPFLWEQF
TRBV2 | ASPKVGAPEAF
TRBV11-2 | ASSLLAGGQETQY
TRBV6-4 | ASRNRDRGCEQY
TRBV27 | ASSLLRPHLVNEQF
TRBV7-9 | AGRKHRGAV
TRBV15 | ATSRVGDRGL
TRBV7-9 | ASSSPGREGLGELF
TRBV10-2 | AVAEARQETQY
TRBV28 | ASSFSYEQY
TRBV5-1 | ASSLGPYTGELF
TRBV7-9 | ASSWRLSGANNEQF
TRBV4-1 | ASSQGASPNTEAF
TRBV10-2 | ASSSGYTYEQY